A selection of T cell receptor beta chains follows, all from one sample in a study of cytomegalovirus exposure and HLA in healthy donors. Only in-frame clones appear in the TCRdb table, and some are missing; sequencing was by immunoSEQ multiplex PCR. This table lists some 70,000 clones. The sequenced material came from PBMCs. The receptors were sampled from a female donor in good health and CMV-seropositive. The CDR3 runs from the conserved cysteine through the conserved F or W. D genes are given only for firm matches.

d_call	cdr3_length	v_call	j_call	cdr3_aa	cdr3_nt
TRBD2	16	TRBV4-2	TRBJ2-7	CASSQGTSGKEYEQYF	TGTGCCAGCAGCCAAGGGACTAGCGGGAAGGAGTACGAGCAGTACTTC
TRBD2	16	TRBV7-6	TRBJ2-1	CASSALAGTTYNEQFF	TGTGCCAGCAGCGCCCTAGCGGGCACGACATACAATGAGCAGTTCTTC
TRBD2	16	TRBV6-5	TRBJ2-1	CASSHFGLAGDNEQFF	TGTGCCAGCAGTCACTTCGGACTAGCGGGAGATAATGAGCAGTTCTTC
TRBD1	16	TRBV7-9	TRBJ1-6	CASSLGTGSYNSPLHF	TGTGCCAGCAGCTTAGGGACAGGGTCCTATAATTCACCCCTCCACTTT
.	15	TRBV10-2	TRBJ2-1	CASSSGTYTYDEQFF	TGCGCCAGCAGCTCCGGGACATACACCTACGATGAGCAGTTCTTC
TRBD1	14	TRBV2	TRBJ1-6	CASRDRVLNSPLHF	TGTGCCAGCAGAGACAGGGTATTAAATTCACCCCTCCACTTT
TRBD1	21	TRBV2	TRBJ1-2	CASTRDGQGIPRSIANYGYTF	TGTGCCAGCACACGAGACGGACAGGGCATACCAAGATCCATAGCTAACTATGGCTACACCTTC
TRBD2	15	TRBV6-5	TRBJ2-2	CASSSRTSGGGELFF	TGTGCCAGCAGTTCCCGGACTAGCGGTGGCGGGGAGCTGTTTTTT
.	12	TRBV30	TRBJ2-7	CAFSLSSYEQYF	TGTGCGTTTAGTCTGAGCTCCTACGAGCAGTACTTC
TRBD1	16	TRBV11-2	TRBJ2-1	CASSLETGGVWAEQFF	TGTGCCAGCAGCTTAGAGACAGGGGGGGTTTGGGCTGAGCAGTTCTTC
TRBD2	15	TRBV4-3	TRBJ2-1	CASSQVGTRVSEQFF	TGCGCCAGCAGCCAAGTTGGGACTAGAGTTAGTGAGCAGTTCTTC
.	14	TRBV6-5	TRBJ1-1	CASSRRGQNTEAFF	TGTGCCAGCAGTCGCAGGGGCCAGAACACTGAAGCTTTCTTT
TRBD1	19	TRBV4-1	TRBJ1-2	CASSQDRASADRGLKGYTF	TGCGCCAGCAGCCAAGATAGGGCCAGCGCGGACAGGGGGTTGAAAGGCTACACCTTC
TRBD2	15	TRBV7-2	TRBJ2-7	CASSLEASGGYEQYF	TGTGCCAGCAGCTTAGAGGCTAGCGGGGGGTACGAGCAGTACTTC
.	13	TRBV6-5	TRBJ2-7	CASSRLESYEQYF	TGTGCCAGCAGTAGACTAGAGTCCTACGAGCAGTACTTC
TRBD1	16	TRBV7-9	TRBJ2-1	CASRRGLDRVYNEQFF	TGTGCCAGCAGGAGGGGCTTGGACAGGGTCTACAATGAGCAGTTCTTC
.	11	TRBV6-6	TRBJ2-3	CASGDTDTQYF	TGTGCATCAGGTGACACAGATACGCAGTATTTT
TRBD1	11	TRBV18	TRBJ2-5	CASQQGETQYF	TGTGCCAGTCAACAGGGGGAGACCCAGTACTTC
.	13	TRBV18	TRBJ2-7	CASSPLDSYEQYF	TGTGCCAGCTCACCACTAGACTCCTACGAGCAGTACTTC
.	15	TRBV5-1	TRBJ1-2	CASSLDPDRTYGYTF	TGCGCCAGCAGCTTGGACCCCGACAGGACCTATGGCTACACCTTC
.	15	TRBV19	TRBJ2-7	CASSIVGTPSYEQYF	TGTGCCAGTAGTATTGTTGGGACACCTTCCTACGAGCAGTACTTC
TRBD1	14	TRBV30	TRBJ2-5	CAVNRDRGRETQYF	TGTGCTGTAAACCGGGACAGGGGGCGCGAGACCCAGTACTTC
.	15	TRBV9	TRBJ1-5	CASSPGAGDNQPQHF	TGTGCCAGCAGCCCCGGGGCAGGGGACAATCAGCCCCAGCATTTT
.	11	TRBV19	TRBJ1-2	CASSDSYGYTF	TGTGCCAGTAGTGATAGCTATGGCTACACCTTC
.	12	TRBV2	TRBJ2-7	CASSETSYEQYF	TGTGCCAGCAGTGAGACTTCCTACGAGCAGTACTTC
.	8	TRBV30	TRBJ1-1	CAGGQAFF	TGTGCCGGCGGACAGGCTTTCTTT
.	16	TRBV4-3	TRBJ2-1	CASSQGKGGGYNEQFF	TGCGCCAGCAGCCAAGGGAAGGGGGGAGGGTACAATGAGCAGTTCTTC
.	18	TRBV7-8	TRBJ2-3	CAHRFSETEPEDTDTQYF	TGTGCACACAGGTTCAGCGAGACAGAGCCTGAGGACACAGATACGCAGTATTTT
TRBD1	16	TRBV9	TRBJ2-5	CASSVAGTDSRETQYF	TGTGCCAGCAGCGTAGCAGGGACAGATTCGAGGGAGACCCAGTACTTC
TRBD1	15	TRBV6-5	TRBJ1-1	CASSRDRGGNTEAFF	TGTGCCAGCAGCCGAGACAGGGGAGGGAACACTGAAGCTTTCTTT
TRBD2	14	TRBV4-1	TRBJ2-5	CASSQVQLAGEQYF	TGCGCCAGCAGCCAAGTACAACTAGCGGGGGAGCAGTACTTC
.	13	TRBV7-9	TRBJ1-6	CASSLFRVSPLHF	TGTGCCAGCAGCTTATTCAGGGTTTCACCCCTCCACTTT
.	16	TRBV18	TRBJ2-1	CASSPSLASSYNEQFF	TGTGCCAGCTCACCAAGCCTAGCGAGCTCCTACAATGAGCAGTTCTTC
.	13	TRBV6-1	TRBJ2-2	CASTGIIAGELFF	TGTGCCAGCACCGGGATAATAGCCGGGGAGCTGTTTTTT
TRBD2	16	TRBV19	TRBJ2-1	CASSPLGTRGRNEQFF	TGTGCCAGTAGTCCTTTAGGGACTAGGGGGAGGAATGAGCAGTTCTTC